Following are 7 T cell receptor beta chains from one sample sequenced in a study of CD8+CD57+ T cells in acquired aplastic anemia (dated by TCRdb to 2017 to 2018). The listed sequencing device is Illumina HiSeq 2000. Profiling of TCR beta VDJ combinations and CDR3 sequences used genomic DNA as the template. TCRdb reanalyzed the raw reads on its own, using fastp at Q25 for trimming and MiXCR for clone calling, and kept in-frame beta chains. Entries that share a CDR3 protein sequence are merged under the most common genes and DNA. The sample includes about 400,000 distinct CDR3 sequences, with around 68% observed a single time. The ten largest clones take up 4% of the sample. Sequenced input: sorted CD4+, CD8+, or CD8+CD57+ T cells (not recorded which) from PBMCs. The receptors come from a human donor in good health, serving as a control.

This clonotype has ten or more counts. V usage is TRBV29-1 and J usage is TRBJ1-1; D might be TRBD1 (5 bases). Germline assignment: CDR1 SQVTM and CDR2 ANQGSEA. Between the trimmed V and J ends, which lost 3 bases and 6 bases, there was a span of 11 bases. The CDR3 runs to 12 residues. In DNA form, the CDR3 reads TGCAGCGTTGATGCAGGGACCCCTGAAGCTTTCTTT. Translated, it gives CSVDAGTPEAFF.

The table lists this clonotype with many counts. This chain joins TRBV6-5 and TRBJ2-1; 7 bases are a match to TRBD1. After removal of 2 bases from V and 6 bases from J, the junction contained 25 bases not matched to a gene. The length of the CDR3 is 21 residues. Germline V CDR1 and CDR2: MNHEY, SVGAGI. The CDR3 is CASSYRYQEWDSRYRGNEQFF. CDR3 sequence (DNA): TGTGCCAGCAGTTACAGGTACCAAGAGTGGGACAGCCGATACAGGGGCAATGAGCAGTTCTTC.

J is TRBJ1-1 and V is TRBV7-9; 10 bases map to TRBD1. The CDR3 loop spans 15 amino acids. Germline-derived CDR1 and CDR2 are SEHNR and FQNEAQ (reference sequence). Trimming at V came to 5 bases and at J to 14 bases, leaving 17 bases not matched to a gene. This chain's CDR3 is CASSRQGAHYGYTFF. The CDR3 DNA follows: TGTGCCAGCAGCAGACAGGGGGCGCACTATGGCTACACCTTCTTT.

About this clonotype itself: The conserved closing phenylalanine or tryptophan is absent in this CDR3, likely reflecting a read error. This chain uses TRBV7-2 with TRBJ2-7; a possible D gene is TRBD2 (5 bases). This CDR3 region has 16 residues. Germline V lookup: CDR1 SGHTA, CDR2 FQGNSA. Trimming took 5 bases from V and 10 from J, leaving 27 bases between them. CDR3 amino acids: CASSQEQRGGGFDQYY. The CDR3 DNA follows: TGTGCCAGCAGCCAAGAGCAGCGAGGTGGAGGCTTCGACCAGTACTAC.

The chain employs TRBV7-7 and TRBJ2-3; D gene uncertain. The germline V gene encodes CDR1 SSHAT and CDR2 FNYEAQ (reference sequence). V was pared by 5 bases and J by 2 bases, with 14 bases between. The CDR3 spans 15 residues. This CDR3 is CASSTPGFDTDTQYF. The CDR3 coding sequence is TGTGCCAGCAGCACCCCCGGGTTCGACACAGATACGCAGTATTTT.

There are many counts of this clonotype. The chain joins TRBV12-3 or TRBV12-4 to TRBJ1-5, with 7 bases aligning to TRBD1. V shed 4 bases and J 6 bases; nucleotides not matched to a gene: 6. The CDR3 runs to 14 residues. This chain's CDR3 is CASSSDRRIQPQHF. CDR3 sequence (DNA): TGTGCCAGCAGTTCGGACAGGCGGATTCAGCCCCAGCATTTT.

This clonotype was detected ten times or more. The chain combines TRBV5-1 with TRBJ1-3; D uncertain. Germline values: CDR1 SGHRS, CDR2 YFSETQ. V lost 4 bases, J lost 4 bases, and 15 bases lay in between. The CDR3 consists of 15 residues. CDR3 coding DNA: TGCGCCAGCAGCCCGGTCCGGGGAGAGGGAAACACCATATATTTT. This sequence encodes CASSPVRGEGNTIYF.